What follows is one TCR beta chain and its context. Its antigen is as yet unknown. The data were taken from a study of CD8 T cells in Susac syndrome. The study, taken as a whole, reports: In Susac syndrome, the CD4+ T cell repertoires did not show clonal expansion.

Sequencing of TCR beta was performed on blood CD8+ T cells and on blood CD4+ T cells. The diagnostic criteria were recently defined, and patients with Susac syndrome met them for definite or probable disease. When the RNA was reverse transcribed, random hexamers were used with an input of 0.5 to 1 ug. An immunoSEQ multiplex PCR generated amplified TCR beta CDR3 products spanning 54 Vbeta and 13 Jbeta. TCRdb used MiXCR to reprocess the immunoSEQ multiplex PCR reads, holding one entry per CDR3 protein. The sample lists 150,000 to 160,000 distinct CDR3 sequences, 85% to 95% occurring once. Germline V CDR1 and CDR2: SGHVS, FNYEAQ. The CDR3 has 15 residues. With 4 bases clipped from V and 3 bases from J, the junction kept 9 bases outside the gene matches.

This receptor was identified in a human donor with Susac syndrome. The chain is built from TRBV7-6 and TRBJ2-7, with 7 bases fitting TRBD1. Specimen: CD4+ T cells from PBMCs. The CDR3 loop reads CASSYLQGTLYEQYF. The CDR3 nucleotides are TGTGCCAGCAGCTACCTACAGGGGACACTCTACGAGCAGTACTTC.